A selection of T cell receptor beta chains follows, all from one sample in a study of CD8+ T cells in alopecia areata. This table comes from immunoSEQ multiplex PCR, and its TCRdb copy is limited to in-frame clones, with some not included. The repertoire has 170,000 or so clones, about 55% of them found once; the top ten carry 11%. Specimen: CD8+ T cells sorted from blood, collected at week 24, from a patient treated with tofacitinib. Every receptor here comes from a human donor with alopecia areata. Both conserved end residues are part of each CDR3. Each record gives: J gene, V gene, clone size, D gene, CDR3 DNA, CDR3 protein. D genes are given only for firm matches. Expanded clones get a size class; other rows say once, few or many, or leave the size out.

>TRBJ2-5|TRBV4-3|few|.
TGCGCCAGCAGCCAAGTAGGGGCGGAGACCCAAGAGACCCAGTACTTC
CASSQVGAETQETQYF
>TRBJ1-1|TRBV4-3|.|.
TGCGCCAGCAGCCTCCGTGGGGGGATCAACACTGAAGCTTTCTTT
CASSLRGGINTEAFF
>TRBJ2-7|TRBV13|few|TRBD1
TGTGCCAGCAGCTTAGGACTGGGACAGAACTACGAGCAGTACTTC
CASSLGLGQNYEQYF
>TRBJ2-5|TRBV7-8|.|TRBD2
TGTGCCAGCAGCTACGGACTAGCGGGAACTCAAGAGACCCAGTACTTC
CASSYGLAGTQETQYF
>TRBJ2-6|TRBV5-6|.|.
TGTGCCAGCAGCTTGGGTAGCTCTGGGGCCAACGTCCTGACTTTC
CASSLGSSGANVLTF
>TRBJ1-2|TRBV29-1|.|.
TGCAGCGTCAGGGGCGATTGGGGGCTCAACTATGGCTACACCTTC
CSVRGDWGLNYGYTF
>TRBJ2-1|TRBV15|few|.
TGTGCCACCAGCAGAAAAACGGGCTCCTACAATGAGCAGTTCTTC
CATSRKTGSYNEQFF
>TRBJ1-1|TRBV30|few|.
TGTGCCTGGAGTGCGGGGAACACTGAAGCTTTCTTT
CAWSAGNTEAFF
>TRBJ2-7|TRBV5-1|.|.
TGCGCCAGCAGCTTGGAGGCTAGCGACGAGCAGTACTTC
CASSLEASDEQYF
>TRBJ2-7|TRBV7-2|.|.
TGTGCCAGCAGCTGGGACGGCGATAACTACGAGCAGTACTTC
CASSWDGDNYEQYF
>TRBJ1-2|TRBV20-1|few|.
TGCAGTGCTAGGGTGCACGGAAGCTACACCTTC
CSARVHGSYTF
>TRBJ2-3|TRBV5-6|.|TRBD2
TGTGCCAGCAGCTTGCGGGGGGCAGATACGCAGTATTTT
CASSLRGADTQYF
>TRBJ1-1|TRBV11-2|.|.
TGTGCCAGCAGCTTAGGACCGAACACTGAAGCTTTCTTT
CASSLGPNTEAFF
>TRBJ2-2|TRBV6-5|.|.
TGTGCCAGCAGTTACTCGGGCACCGGGGAGCTGTTTTTT
CASSYSGTGELFF
>TRBJ2-7|TRBV7-6|.|TRBD2
TGTGCCAGCAGCTTAGGGTCTAGCGGGGACTCCTACGAGCAGTACTTC
CASSLGSSGDSYEQYF
>TRBJ1-2|TRBV27|.|.
TGTGCCAGCAAAGACGGGGATGGCTACACCTTC
CASKDGDGYTF
>TRBJ1-6|TRBV4-1|.|TRBD1
TGCGCCAGCAGCCCGGACAGGGGACCTTATTCACCCCTCCACTTT
CASSPDRGPYSPLHF
>TRBJ2-1|TRBV6-5|few|.
TGTGCCAGCAGTTACTCCCCTTACAATGAGCAGTTCTTC
CASSYSPYNEQFF
>TRBJ2-5|TRBV27|.|TRBD1
TGTGCCAACAGGAACAGGGGTGATCTGCGAGAGACCCAGTACTTC
CANRNRGDLRETQYF
>TRBJ1-1|TRBV4-1|.|.
TGCGCCAGCAGCCAAGATTCGGCAGGGGCCTATCCTGAAGCTTTCTTT
CASSQDSAGAYPEAFF
>TRBJ1-1|TRBV9|.|.
TGTGCCAGCAGCGTAGGTGGGGTCTTGAACACTGAAGCTTTCTTT
CASSVGGVLNTEAFF
>TRBJ2-7|TRBV29-1|.|TRBD2
TGCAGCGTCGAGGGATCTTCGGGGGGGCAGTACTTC
CSVEGSSGGQYF
>TRBJ1-2|TRBV9|.|.
TGTGCCAGCAGTTTTGGGGTAAACAACTATGGCTACACCTTC
CASSFGVNNYGYTF
>TRBJ2-3|TRBV29-1|.|.
TGCAGCGTTGAAGTAGCAGGGGGCACAGATACGCAGTATTTT
CSVEVAGGTDTQYF
>TRBJ2-7|TRBV9|.|.
TGTGCCAGCAGCCCCCGGGGGGCATCCTACGAGCAGTACTTC
CASSPRGASYEQYF
>TRBJ1-2|TRBV4-3|.|.
TGCGCCAGCAGCCAAGTCGGAGGAAGCCCCGCCTATGGCTACACCTTC
CASSQVGGSPAYGYTF
>TRBJ1-1|TRBV30|once|.
TGTGCCTTTCAACGGGGGGGCACTGAAGCTTTCTTT
CAFQRGGTEAFF
>TRBJ2-1|TRBV19|few|.
TGTGCCAGTAGTATAGAAGGGCTAGATCGCGATGAGCAGTTCTTC
CASSIEGLDRDEQFF
>TRBJ2-1|TRBV6-5|.|TRBD1
TGTGCCAGCAGCCGGGACAGGGGAGGGAATGAGCAGTTCTTC
CASSRDRGGNEQFF
>TRBJ1-2|TRBV25-1|.|.
TGTGCCAGCAGCCCGGGGGGTGGAGGCTACACCTTC
CASSPGGGGYTF
>TRBJ1-6|TRBV30|few|.
TGTGCCTGGAGTGTAGTCGACTCAAATTCACCCCTCCACTTT
CAWSVVDSNSPLHF
>TRBJ1-2|TRBV7-9|.|.
TGTGCCAGCAGCTTGGCTGGAATCCTCTATGGCTACACCTTC
CASSLAGILYGYTF
>TRBJ2-1|TRBV30|.|.
TGTGCCTGGAGTCGGGTAGTAGGCTACAATGAGCAGTTCTTC
CAWSRVVGYNEQFF
>TRBJ2-1|TRBV11-2|few|.
TGTGCCAGCAGCTCGAATACGGATGAGCAGTTCTTC
CASSSNTDEQFF
>TRBJ1-2|TRBV4-3|.|.
TGCGCCAGCAGCCAAAGTTTAAACTATGGCTACACCTTC
CASSQSLNYGYTF
>TRBJ1-1|TRBV10-3|.|.
TGTGCCATCAGTGAGTCGGGGTTAAACACTGAAGCTTTCTTT
CAISESGLNTEAFF
>TRBJ1-1|TRBV29-1|.|TRBD1
TGCAGCTTCCGGACAGGGGAGTACACTGAAGCTTTCTTT
CSFRTGEYTEAFF
>TRBJ2-6|TRBV25-1|.|.
TGTGCCAGCAGTACATCCTCTGGGGCCAACGTCCTGACTTTC
CASSTSSGANVLTF
>TRBJ2-7|TRBV2|.|TRBD2
TGTGCCAGCGATCCGGGGGGGAAGAACTACGAGCAGTACTTC
CASDPGGKNYEQYF
>TRBJ2-7|TRBV27|few|TRBD2
TGTGCCAGCAGGCACAGACCGGGGACTAGCGGGTCTCCCTACGAGCAGTACTTC
CASRHRPGTSGSPYEQYF
>TRBJ1-6|TRBV14|few|.
TGTGCCAGCAGCCAAGAATTTAACGCGGGGTACTCCTATAATTCACCCCTCCACTTT
CASSQEFNAGYSYNSPLHF